Sequencing of this T cell receptor (beta chain) was carried out in a study of shared clonotypes between healthy human individuals. This clone was found once. The same CDR3 arises from other DNA sequences in this sample as well. Profiling relied on immunoSEQ multiplex PCR, and the TCRdb table lists in-frame clones only, not all of them. This sample yields roughly 2,300,000 clones, of which just under 95% are seen a single time; 0.3% to 0.4% belongs to the top ten. The sequence was collected from a man between 18 and 35 years old in good health. Some clones in this sample may be carry-over from other donors' samples. The sequenced material came from naive CD4+ T cells from PBMCs. Subset defined: CD45RA+ positively selected.

CDR3 amino acids: CASSIRTGTDTQYF. The CDR3, as DNA: TGTGCCAGTAGTATTCGGACGGGCACAGATACGCAGTATTTT. This rearrangement joins TRBV19 to TRBJ2-3, with no clear D. Germline V CDR1 and CDR2: LNHDA, SQIVND (reference sequence). The CDR3 spans 14 residues. V dropped 3 bases and J dropped 1 base, with 8 bases sitting between them. The full variable domain, in which reference TRBV19 and TRBJ2-3 provide the parts outside the CDR3, is DGGITQSPKYLFRKEGQNVTLSCEQNLNHDAMYWYRQDPGQGLRLIYYSQIVNDFQKGDIAEGYSVSREKKESFPLTVTSAQKNPTAFYLCASSIRTGTDTQYFGPGTRLTVL.